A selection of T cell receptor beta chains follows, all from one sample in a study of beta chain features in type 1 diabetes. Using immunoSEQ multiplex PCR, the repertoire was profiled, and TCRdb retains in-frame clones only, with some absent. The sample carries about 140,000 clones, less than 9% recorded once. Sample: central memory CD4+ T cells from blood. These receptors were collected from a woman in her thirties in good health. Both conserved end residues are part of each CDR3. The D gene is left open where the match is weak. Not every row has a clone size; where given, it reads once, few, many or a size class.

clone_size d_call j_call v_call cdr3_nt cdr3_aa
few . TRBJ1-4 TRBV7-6 TGTGCCAGCAGCCCACAGATGGCGGGGCTGGGTGAAAAACTGTTTTTT CASSPQMAGLGEKLFF
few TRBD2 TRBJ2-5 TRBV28 TGTGCCAGCAGTGGCTCCGGGACTAGCGGGATCCAAGAGACCCAGTACTTC CASSGSGTSGIQETQYF
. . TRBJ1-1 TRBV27 TGTGCCAGCAGTTTAGGAGGGATGAACACTGAAGCTTTCTTT CASSLGGMNTEAFF
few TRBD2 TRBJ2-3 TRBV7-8 TGTGCCAGCAGCTTATTTCTAGCGGGAGGGCTTGCAGATACGCAGTATTTT CASSLFLAGGLADTQYF
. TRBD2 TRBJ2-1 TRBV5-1 TGCGCCAGCAGCTTTTCCCCTACGGGCGGGAGTGGGGATGAGCAGTTCTTC CASSFSPTGGSGDEQFF
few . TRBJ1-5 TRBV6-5 TGTGCCAGCACCAACTCCTGGGAGGGCAATCAGCCCCAGCATTTT CASTNSWEGNQPQHF
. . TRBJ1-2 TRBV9 TGTGCCAGCAGCACCCCTGGGCGGGACCGGGCGGGCACCTTC CASSTPGRDRAGTF
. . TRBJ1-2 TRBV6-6 TGTGCCAGCAGTTCGGTTATTTACGGCTATGGCTACACCTTC CASSSVIYGYGYTF
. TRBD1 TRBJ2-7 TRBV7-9 TGTGCCAGCAGCCCCAAGGGACAGGGGGCATCCTACGAGCAGTACTTC CASSPKGQGASYEQYF
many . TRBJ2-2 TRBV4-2 TGTGCCAGCAGCCGAAACTCGGACTATCCCGGGGAGCTGTTTTTT CASSRNSDYPGELFF
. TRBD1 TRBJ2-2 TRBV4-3 TGCGCCAGCAGCCAGAATCCCCCCGGGACAGGGAACACCGGGGAGCTGTTTTTT CASSQNPPGTGNTGELFF
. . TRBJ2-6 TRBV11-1 TGTGCCAGCAGCTTACGGGGATCTGGGGCCAACGTCCTGACTTTC CASSLRGSGANVLTF
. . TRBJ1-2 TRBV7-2 TGTGCCAGCAGCCCCCATCAAAGCAACTATGGCTACACCTTC CASSPHQSNYGYTF
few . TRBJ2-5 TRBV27 TGTGCCAGCAGTCTAAGGGGCTGGGAGACCCAGTACTTC CASSLRGWETQYF
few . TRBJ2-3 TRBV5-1 TGCGCCAGCAGCTTGTCCAGCGTACCCACAGATACGCAGTATTTT CASSLSSVPTDTQYF
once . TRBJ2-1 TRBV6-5 TGTGCCAGCAGTCCCCAGGGGTTCGCCTACAATGAGCAGTTCTTC CASSPQGFAYNEQFF
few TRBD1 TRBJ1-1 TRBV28 TGTGCCAGCAGACAGGACAGGGTCCTAGTAGCTTTCTTT CASRQDRVLVAFF
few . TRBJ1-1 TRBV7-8 TGTGCCAGCAGCTTGGGGGGGGGTTCTGAAGCTTTCTTT CASSLGGGSEAFF
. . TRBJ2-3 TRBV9 TGTGCCAGCAGCCAAAAAGATACGCAGTATTTT CASSQKDTQYF
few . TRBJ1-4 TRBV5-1 TGCGCCAGCACCCCCGGAGCGGGGAGAGGGGAAAAACTGTTTTTT CASTPGAGRGEKLFF
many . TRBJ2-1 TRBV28 TGTGCCAGCAGTTTAATTAGGGGCAATGAGCAGTTCTTC CASSLIRGNEQFF
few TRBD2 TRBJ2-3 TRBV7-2 TGTGCCAGCAGGCTAGCGGGTCCCACAGATACGCAGTATTTT CASRLAGPTDTQYF
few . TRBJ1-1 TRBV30 TGTGCCTGGAGTCCCCTAGGTTTAGGACACGCTTTCTTT CAWSPLGLGHAFF
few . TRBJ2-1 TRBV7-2 TGTGCCAGCAGCTTAGGTGTTGGACAGAGACGCAATGAGCAGTTCTTC CASSLGVGQRRNEQFF
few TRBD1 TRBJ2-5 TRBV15 TGTGCCACCAGCAGAGATGGGGGACAGCAAGAGACCCAGTACTTC CATSRDGGQQETQYF
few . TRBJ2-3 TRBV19 TGTGCCAGTACCCCAGACTCTCTAAGCACAGATACGCAGTATTTT CASTPDSLSTDTQYF
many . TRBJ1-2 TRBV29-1 TGCAGCGTTGAAGGGACAGAATATGGCTACACCTTC CSVEGTEYGYTF
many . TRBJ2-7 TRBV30 TGTGCCTGGAGTGTAGGGGACGAGCAGTACTTC CAWSVGDEQYF
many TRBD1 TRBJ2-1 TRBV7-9 TGTGCCAGCAGCTTTCCAGGGGGATTGGCGGGCGTCACCTACAATGAGCAGTTCTTC CASSFPGGLAGVTYNEQFF
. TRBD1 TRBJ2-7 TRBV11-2 TGTGCCAGCAGCTCCGGTTGGACAGGGGGCGGAAGGGACTTC CASSSGWTGGGRDF
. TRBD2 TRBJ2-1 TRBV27 TGTGCCAGCAGTTTATATAGCGGGTACTCCAATGAGCAGTTCTTC CASSLYSGYSNEQFF
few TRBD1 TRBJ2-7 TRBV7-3 TGTGCCAGCAGCTATAAGGGACAGACAGGCTACGAGCAGTACTTC CASSYKGQTGYEQYF
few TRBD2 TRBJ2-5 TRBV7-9 TGTGCCAGCAGCCCAAGGGGGATTAGCGGGAGTGAGACCCAGTACTTC CASSPRGISGSETQYF
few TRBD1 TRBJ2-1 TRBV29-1 TGCAGCGTTGAGCGGCCGGGACAGGGTAATTCGGGTGAGCAGTTCTTC CSVERPGQGNSGEQFF
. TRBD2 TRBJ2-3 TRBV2 TGTGCCAGCAGCCCACTAGCGGGAATCACAGATACGCAGTATTTT CASSPLAGITDTQYF
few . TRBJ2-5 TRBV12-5 TGTGCTAGTGGTTTGTTCGGGGGTGGGACAGAGACCCAGTACTTC CASGLFGGGTETQYF
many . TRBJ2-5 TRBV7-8 TGTGCCAGCAGCTTAATCATCAGGGGAGAGACCCAGTACTTC CASSLIIRGETQYF
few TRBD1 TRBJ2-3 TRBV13 TGTGCCAGCAGCCGGGACAGTAGCACAGATACGCAGTATTTT CASSRDSSTDTQYF
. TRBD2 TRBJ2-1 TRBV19 TGTGCCAGTAGTATAGCCGGAGACGAGCGGGATGGGTACGATGAGCAGTTCTTC CASSIAGDERDGYDEQFF
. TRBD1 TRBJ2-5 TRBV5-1 TGCGCCAGCAGTTTTTCGACAGGGGGAGAGACCCAGTACTTC CASSFSTGGETQYF
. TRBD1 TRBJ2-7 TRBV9 TGTGCCAGCAGCTTAACCTCTGGGACAGGGGCGGGAGAGCAGTACTTC CASSLTSGTGAGEQYF
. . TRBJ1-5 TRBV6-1 TGTGCCAGCAGGGGCGGGGATCAGCCCCAGCATTTT CASRGGDQPQHF
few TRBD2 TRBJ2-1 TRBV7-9 TGTGCCAGCAGCTCCAAACGGAGGACTAGCGGGAGTCGCGATGAGCAGTTCTTC CASSSKRRTSGSRDEQFF
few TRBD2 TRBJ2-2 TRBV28 TGTGCCAGCACCACTAGCGGGAGGGATTACACCGGGGAGCTGTTTTTT CASTTSGRDYTGELFF
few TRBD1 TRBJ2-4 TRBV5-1 TGCGCCAGCAGCTTACAGGGGACCAAAAACATTCAGTACTTC CASSLQGTKNIQYF
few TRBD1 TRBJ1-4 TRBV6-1 TGTGCCAGCAGTGAGACAGGGGGGGATGAAAAACTGTTTTTT CASSETGGDEKLFF
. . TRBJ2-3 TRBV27 TGTGCCAGCAGGCCCGGACTTCCAGATACGCAGTATTTT CASRPGLPDTQYF
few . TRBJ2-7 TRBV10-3 TGTGCCATCAGTTCTTCTACCGGGGGATCCTACGAGCAGTACTTC CAISSSTGGSYEQYF
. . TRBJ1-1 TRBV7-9 TGTGCCAGCAGCTTATCGACAGCCCTGAACACTGAAGCTTTCTTT CASSLSTALNTEAFF
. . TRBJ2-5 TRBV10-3 TGTGCCATCAGTGTGAGGATTCAAGAGACCCAGTACTTC CAISVRIQETQYF
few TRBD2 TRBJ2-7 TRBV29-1 TGCAGCGTTGAAGGTCCTAGCGGGAGTGGCCACGAGCAGTACTTC CSVEGPSGSGHEQYF
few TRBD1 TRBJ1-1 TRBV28 TGTGCCAGCAGTCCCGGACAGGCTCGCACTGAAGCTTTCTTT CASSPGQARTEAFF
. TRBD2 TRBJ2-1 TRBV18 TGTGCCAGCTCACCCGGCGCGAGTAGCGGGACGGTCAATGAGCAGTTCTTC CASSPGASSGTVNEQFF
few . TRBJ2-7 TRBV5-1 TGCGCCAGCACCGGCGGTAGTCTTTCCTACGAGCAGTACTTC CASTGGSLSYEQYF
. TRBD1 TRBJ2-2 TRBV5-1 TGCGCCAGCAGCGTTAACGGACAGGGGGCCGGGGAGCTGTTTTTT CASSVNGQGAGELFF
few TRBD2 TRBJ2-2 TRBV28 TGTGCCAGCAGTCCGGCTAGCGGGAGGGGGAACACCGGGGAGCTGTTTTTT CASSPASGRGNTGELFF
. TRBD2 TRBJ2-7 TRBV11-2 TGTGCCACCGCTTGGGAGGGGAGCTCCTACGAGCAGTACTTC CATAWEGSSYEQYF
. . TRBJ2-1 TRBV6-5 TGTGCCAGCAGTCGACAGGCTACCTACAATGAGCAGTTCTTC CASSRQATYNEQFF
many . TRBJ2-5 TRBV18 TGTGCCAGCTCACCCTTACCGCGACAGAGCTCTCAAGAGACCCAGTACTTC CASSPLPRQSSQETQYF